Sequencing of this TCR beta chain was carried out in a study of vaccination and CD4 T cells after COVID-19. CDR1 and CDR2 from the germline V gene are DFQATT and SNEGSKA (reference sequence). V lost 4 bases, J lost 0 bases, and 7 bases lay in between. This CDR3 spans 13 amino acids. Treatment in this sample: approximately nine-day PBMC culture with coronavirus spike peptide pools or control peptides (ViraFEST assay). Turning to this clonotype: As yet, its antigen is unknown.

Cultured CD4+ T cell DNA was sequenced using the Oncomine TCR Beta short-read assay. TCRdb called the PCR reads again in MiXCR, with one record for every CDR3 protein. The sample shows fewer than 15,000 distinct CDR3 sequences, less than 60% of them seen only once. Sequenced sample: CD4+ T cells from blood, cultured in vitro. The clonotype was recovered from a human donor who had recovered from COVID-19. The gene calls are TRBV20-1 and TRBJ1-5; D is uncertain. DNA of the CDR3: TGCAGTGCTAATACTTATAGCAATCAGCCCCAGCATTTT. It is translated as CSANTYSNQPQHF.